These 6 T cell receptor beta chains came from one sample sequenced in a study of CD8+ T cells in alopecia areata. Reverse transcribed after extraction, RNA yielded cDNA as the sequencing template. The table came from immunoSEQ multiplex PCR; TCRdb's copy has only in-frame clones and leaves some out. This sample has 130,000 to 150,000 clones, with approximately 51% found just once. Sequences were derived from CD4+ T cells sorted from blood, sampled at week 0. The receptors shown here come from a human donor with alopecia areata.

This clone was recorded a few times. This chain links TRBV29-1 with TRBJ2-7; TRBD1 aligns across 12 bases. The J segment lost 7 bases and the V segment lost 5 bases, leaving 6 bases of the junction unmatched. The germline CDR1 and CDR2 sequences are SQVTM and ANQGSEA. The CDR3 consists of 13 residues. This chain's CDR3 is CSVTGTGGEEQYF. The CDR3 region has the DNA TGCAGCGTTACCGGGACAGGGGGCGAGGAGCAGTACTTC.

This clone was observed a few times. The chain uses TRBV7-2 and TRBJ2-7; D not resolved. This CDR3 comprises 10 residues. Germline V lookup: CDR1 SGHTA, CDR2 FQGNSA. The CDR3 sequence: CGDGSYEQYF. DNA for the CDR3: TGTGGCGATGGGTCCTACGAGCAGTACTTC.

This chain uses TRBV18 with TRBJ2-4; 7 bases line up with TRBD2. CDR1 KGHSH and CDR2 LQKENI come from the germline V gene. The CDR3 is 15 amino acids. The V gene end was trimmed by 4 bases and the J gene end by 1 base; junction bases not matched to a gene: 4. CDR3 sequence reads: CASSREGGAKNIQYF. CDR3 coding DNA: TGTGCCAGCTCACGGGAGGGCGGCGCCAAAAACATTCAGTACTTC.

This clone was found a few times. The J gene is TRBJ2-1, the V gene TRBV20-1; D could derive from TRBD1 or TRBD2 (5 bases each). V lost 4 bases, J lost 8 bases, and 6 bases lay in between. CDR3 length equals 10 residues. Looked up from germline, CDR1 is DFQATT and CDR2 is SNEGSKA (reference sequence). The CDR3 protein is CSAMGDEQFF. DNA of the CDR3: TGCAGTGCTATGGGGGATGAGCAGTTCTTC.

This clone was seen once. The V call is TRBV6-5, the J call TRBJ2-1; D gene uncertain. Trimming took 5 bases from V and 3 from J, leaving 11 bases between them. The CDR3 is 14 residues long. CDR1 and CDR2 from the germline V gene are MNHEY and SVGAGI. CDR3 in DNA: TGTGCCAGCAGTGAAGTCCCCTACTACAATGAGCAGTTCTTC. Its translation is CASSEVPYYNEQFF.

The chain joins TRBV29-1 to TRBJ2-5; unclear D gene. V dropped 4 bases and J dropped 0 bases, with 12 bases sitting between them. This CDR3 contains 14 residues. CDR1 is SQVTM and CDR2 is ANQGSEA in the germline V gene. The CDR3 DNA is TGCAGCGTTGCCCCGGGCAGTAACCAAGAGACCCAGTACTTC. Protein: CSVAPGSNQETQYF.